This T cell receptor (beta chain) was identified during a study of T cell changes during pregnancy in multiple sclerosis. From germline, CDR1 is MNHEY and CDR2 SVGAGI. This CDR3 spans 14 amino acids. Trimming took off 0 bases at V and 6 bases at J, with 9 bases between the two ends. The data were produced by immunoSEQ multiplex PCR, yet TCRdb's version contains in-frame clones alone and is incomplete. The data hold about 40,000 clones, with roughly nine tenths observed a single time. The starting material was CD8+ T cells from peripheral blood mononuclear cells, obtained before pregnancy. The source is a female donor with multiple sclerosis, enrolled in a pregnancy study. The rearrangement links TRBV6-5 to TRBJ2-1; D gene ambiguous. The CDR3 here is CASSYSSTGNEQFF. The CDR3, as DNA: TGTGCCAGCAGTTACTCATCGACGGGCAATGAGCAGTTCTTC.